This entry describes one T cell receptor (beta chain). Its antigen target is currently unknown. No base-level quality is on record; no much larger clone is a single base apart. These data originate in a study of technical replicates of blood from several donors (dated by TCRdb to about 2017). The library came from the immunoSEQ multiplex PCR assay. This immuneACCESS table, as held by TCRdb, lists in-frame sequences with V and J called but not all clones. Of the missing ones, under half trace to an unresolved V gene in checked studies; the others have no known cause. Recorded for this sample are just over 75,000 clones; approximately 93% of them occurred a single time. Roughly 0.37% of the sample belongs to the ten largest clones. At the junction V is shortened by 4 bases and J by 5 bases, with 27 bases in between. From the cysteine up to the phenylalanine, the CDR3 has a length of 18 residues. Here the CDR3 DNA is all that survives: 54 bases in frame from base 1. The germline V gene sets CDR1 to SGHDT and CDR2 to YYEEEE.

This receptor was taken from a human donor in good health. The chain couples TRBV5-6 to TRBJ2-5, and possibly TRBD1, on 5 matching bases. Material: T cells isolated from PBMCs. The DNA is TGTGCCAGCAGCGACCCCAGGGATGACCGGCTCACGGGCGAGACCCAGTACTTC. Translated, it gives CASSDPRDDRLTGETQYF.